Sequencing of this TCR beta chain was carried out in a study of T cells after posttransplantation cyclophosphamide. Treatment was busulfan-fludarabine conditioning, a marrow graft, and cyclophosphamide on days +3 and +4. The V gene's germline CDR1 is SGHRS and CDR2 YFSETQ. This CDR3 has 14 residues. V was pared by 4 bases and J by 7 bases, with 9 bases of the junction left unmatched. Sequencing was performed with immunoSEQ multiplex PCR; in TCRdb, only in-frame clones are kept and a portion is missing. The table records roughly 8,600 clones, around 90% of them present only once. Sequenced here: CD4+ T cells sorted from blood, sampled 1404 days after allogeneic stem cell transplant with posttransplant cyclophosphamide. The chain uses TRBV5-1 and TRBJ2-7, with 9 bases matching TRBD2. The sequence derives from a female patient aged 50-65 years who received an allogeneic stem cell transplant from a related donor, was CMV-positive, and had no GVHD. The graft donor may account for some of the T cells. CDR3 coding DNA: TGCGCCAGCAGCGCGGGACTAGCTGGGGGGGAGCAGTACTTC. Amino acids: CASSAGLAGGEQYF.